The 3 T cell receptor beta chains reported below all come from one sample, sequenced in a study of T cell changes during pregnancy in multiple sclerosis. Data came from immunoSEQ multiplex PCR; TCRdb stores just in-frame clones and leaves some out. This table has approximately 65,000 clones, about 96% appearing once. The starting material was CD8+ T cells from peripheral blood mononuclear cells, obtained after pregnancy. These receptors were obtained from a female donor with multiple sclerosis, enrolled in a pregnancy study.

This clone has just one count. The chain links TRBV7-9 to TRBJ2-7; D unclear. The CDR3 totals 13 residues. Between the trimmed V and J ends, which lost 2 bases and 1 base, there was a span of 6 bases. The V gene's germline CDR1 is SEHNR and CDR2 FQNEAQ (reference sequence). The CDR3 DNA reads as TGTGCCAGCAGCTTAACAATATCCTACGAGCAGTACTTC. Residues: CASSLTISYEQYF.

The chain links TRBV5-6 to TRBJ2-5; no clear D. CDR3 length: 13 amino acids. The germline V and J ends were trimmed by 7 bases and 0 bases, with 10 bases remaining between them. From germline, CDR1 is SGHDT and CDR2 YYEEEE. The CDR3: CASGRHNQETQYF. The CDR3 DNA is TGTGCCAGCGGCCGACACAACCAAGAGACCCAGTACTTC. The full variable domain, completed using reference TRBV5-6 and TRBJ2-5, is DAGVTQSPTHLIKTRGQQVTLRCSPKSGHDTVSWYQQALGQGPQFIFQYYEEEERQRGNFPDRFSGHQFPNYSSELNVNALLLGDSALYLCASGRHNQETQYFGPGTRLLVL.

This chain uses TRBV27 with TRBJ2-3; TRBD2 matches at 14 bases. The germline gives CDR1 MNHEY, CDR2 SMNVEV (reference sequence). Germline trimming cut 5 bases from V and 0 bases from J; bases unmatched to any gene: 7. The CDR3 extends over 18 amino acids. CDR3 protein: CASSPLTSGRASTDTQYF. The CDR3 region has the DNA TGTGCCAGCAGTCCCCTGACTAGCGGGAGGGCCAGCACAGATACGCAGTATTTT.